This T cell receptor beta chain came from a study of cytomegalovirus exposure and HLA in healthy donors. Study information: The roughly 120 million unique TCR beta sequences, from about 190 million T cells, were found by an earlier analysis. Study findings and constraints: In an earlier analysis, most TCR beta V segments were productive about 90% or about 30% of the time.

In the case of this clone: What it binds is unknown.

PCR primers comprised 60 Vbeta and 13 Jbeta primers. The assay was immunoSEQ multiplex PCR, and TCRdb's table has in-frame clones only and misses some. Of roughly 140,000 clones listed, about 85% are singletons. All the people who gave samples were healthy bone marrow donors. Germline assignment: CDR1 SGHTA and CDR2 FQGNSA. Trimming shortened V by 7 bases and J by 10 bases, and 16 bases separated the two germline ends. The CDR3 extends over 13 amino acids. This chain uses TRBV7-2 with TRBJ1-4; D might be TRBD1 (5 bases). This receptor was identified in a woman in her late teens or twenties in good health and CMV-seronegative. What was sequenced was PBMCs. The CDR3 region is CASTPGGTTKLFF. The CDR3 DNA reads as TGTGCCAGCACCCCGGGGGGAACCACAAAACTGTTTTTT.